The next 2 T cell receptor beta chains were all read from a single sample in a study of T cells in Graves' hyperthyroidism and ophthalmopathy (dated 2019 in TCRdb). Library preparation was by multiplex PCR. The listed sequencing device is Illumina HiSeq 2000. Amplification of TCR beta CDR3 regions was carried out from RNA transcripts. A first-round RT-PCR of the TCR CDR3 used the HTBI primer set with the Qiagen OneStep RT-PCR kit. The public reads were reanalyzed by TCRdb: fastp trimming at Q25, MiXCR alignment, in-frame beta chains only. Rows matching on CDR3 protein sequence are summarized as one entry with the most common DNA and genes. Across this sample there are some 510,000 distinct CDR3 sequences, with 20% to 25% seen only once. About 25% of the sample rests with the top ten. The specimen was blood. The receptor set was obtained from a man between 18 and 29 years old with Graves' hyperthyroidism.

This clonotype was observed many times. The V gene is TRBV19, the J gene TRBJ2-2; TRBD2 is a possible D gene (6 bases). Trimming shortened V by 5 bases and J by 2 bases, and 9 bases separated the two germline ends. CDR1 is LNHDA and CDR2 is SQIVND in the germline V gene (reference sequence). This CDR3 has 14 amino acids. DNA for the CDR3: TGTGCCAGTAGTTGGGGGACTAACACCGGGGAGCTGTTTTTT. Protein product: CASSWGTNTGELFF.

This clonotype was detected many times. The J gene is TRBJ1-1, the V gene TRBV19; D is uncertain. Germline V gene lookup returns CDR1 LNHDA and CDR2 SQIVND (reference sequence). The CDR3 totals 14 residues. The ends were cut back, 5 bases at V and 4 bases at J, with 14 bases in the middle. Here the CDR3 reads CASSSDVRSTEAFF. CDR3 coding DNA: TGTGCCAGTAGTTCTGATGTCAGGAGCACTGAAGCTTTCTTT.